The entry below describes one TCR beta chain. Antigen unknown. These data come from a study of cytomegalovirus exposure and HLA in healthy donors. Study-level background: Per a later analysis, the approximately 690 first-cohort and under 150 validation repertoires shared one platform. Findings and limits, study-wide: The classifier reportedly diagnosed cytomegalovirus status with high specificity and sensitivity. The study put under 200 TCR beta chains on its list as cytomegalovirus-associated.

Germline V gives CDR1 LNHDA, CDR2 SQIVND (reference sequence). This CDR3 contains 16 residues. Trimming pared 3 bases from V and 4 bases from J, leaving 15 bases between. Assay: immunoSEQ multiplex PCR; the TCRdb copy retains only in-frame clones and omits some. The sample carries 150,000 to 180,000 clones, approximately 86% recorded once. A roughly 120-subject validation cohort, separate from the approximately 720-subject first cohort, supplied the donors. This clonotype originated in a man aged 18 to 30 in good health and CMV-seropositive. The chain couples TRBV19 to TRBJ2-2; D possibly corresponds to TRBD2 (6 bases). The specimen sequenced was PBMCs. This chain's CDR3 is CASSMEGPGGTGELFF. CDR3 DNA sequence: TGTGCCAGTAGTATGGAAGGCCCCGGGGGCACCGGGGAGCTGTTTTTT.